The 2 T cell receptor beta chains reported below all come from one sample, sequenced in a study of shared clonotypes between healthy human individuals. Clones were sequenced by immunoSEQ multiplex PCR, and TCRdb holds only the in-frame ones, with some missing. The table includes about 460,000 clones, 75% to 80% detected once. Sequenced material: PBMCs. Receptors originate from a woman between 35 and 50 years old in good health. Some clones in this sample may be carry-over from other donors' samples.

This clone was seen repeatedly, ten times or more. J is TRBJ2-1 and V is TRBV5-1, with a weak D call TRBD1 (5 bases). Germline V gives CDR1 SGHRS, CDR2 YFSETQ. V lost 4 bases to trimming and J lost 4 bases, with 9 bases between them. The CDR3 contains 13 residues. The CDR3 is CASSPDIYNEQFF. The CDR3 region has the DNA TGCGCCAGCAGCCCGGACATATACAATGAGCAGTTCTTC.

The CDR3 sequence: CASSSLQGVGEQYF. CDR3 bases: TGCGCCAGCAGCTCCCTACAGGGAGTCGGCGAGCAGTACTTC. The V and J genes are TRBV5-1 and TRBJ2-7; maybe TRBD1 (6 bases). The V gene's germline CDR1 is SGHRS and CDR2 YFSETQ. This CDR3 spans 14 amino acids. With 3 bases removed from V and 6 bases from J, the gap between germline ends came to 16 bases.